Listed here is a single T cell receptor beta chain. TCRdb keeps only in-frame clones here, not all; method: immunoSEQ multiplex PCR. In the table there are fewer than 2.5 million clones, 93% of which are singletons. These data come from a study of shared clonotypes between healthy human individuals. The V gene's germline CDR1 is GTSNPN and CDR2 SVGIG (reference sequence). The CDR3 extends over 13 amino acids. V shed 0 bases and J shed 9 bases, with 12 bases lying between them. This TCR was recovered from a man younger than 35 in good health. Some clones in this sample may be carry-over from other donors' samples. Sequencing was performed on naive CD4+ T cells from PBMCs. The subset here: CD45RA+ positively selected. This chain links TRBV30 with TRBJ2-1; D is uncertain. CDR3 protein: CAWSVGPLGEQFF. In DNA, the CDR3 is TGTGCCTGGAGTGTAGGACCTCTGGGTGAGCAGTTCTTC.